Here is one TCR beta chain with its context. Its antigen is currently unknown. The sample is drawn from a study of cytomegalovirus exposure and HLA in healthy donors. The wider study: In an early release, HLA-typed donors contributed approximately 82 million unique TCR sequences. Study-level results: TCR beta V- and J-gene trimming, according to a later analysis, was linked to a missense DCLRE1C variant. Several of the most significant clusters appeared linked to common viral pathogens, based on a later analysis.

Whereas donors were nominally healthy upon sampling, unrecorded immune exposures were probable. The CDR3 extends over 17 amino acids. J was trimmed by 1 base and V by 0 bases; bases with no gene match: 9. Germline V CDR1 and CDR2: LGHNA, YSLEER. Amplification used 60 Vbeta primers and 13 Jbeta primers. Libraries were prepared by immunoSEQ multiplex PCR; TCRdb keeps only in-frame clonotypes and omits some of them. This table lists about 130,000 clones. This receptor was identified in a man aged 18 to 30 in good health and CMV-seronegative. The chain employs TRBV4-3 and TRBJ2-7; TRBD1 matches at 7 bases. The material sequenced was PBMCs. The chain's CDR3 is CASSQDLGTASSYEQYF. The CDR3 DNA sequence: TGCGCCAGCAGCCAAGATCTCGGGACAGCTAGTTCCTACGAGCAGTACTTC.